What follows are 30 T cell receptor beta chains derived from one specimen sequenced in a study of blood T cell repertoires in COVID-19. Sequencing used immunoSEQ multiplex PCR; TCRdb keeps in-frame clones, though not all of them. Of fewer than 300,000 clones listed, roughly 85% are singletons. Sequencing was carried out using peripheral blood. These receptors were taken from an older woman with active or convalescent COVID-19.

This sequence joins TRBV6-1 and TRBJ1-3, with TRBD1 identical over 7 bases. V shed 3 bases and J 3 bases; nucleotides not matched to a gene: 5. This CDR3 has 15 amino acids. The V gene's germline CDR1 is MNHNS and CDR2 SASEGT. The CDR3 protein is CASSDQGVVGNTIYF. Written as DNA, the CDR3 is TGTGCCAGCAGTGATCAGGGGGTAGTTGGAAACACCATATATTTT.

The chain combines TRBV5-4 with TRBJ2-7; 9 positions agree with TRBD1. CDR3 length equals 15 residues. Trimming removed 2 bases from V and 3 bases from J; junction bases left unmatched: 6. Germline CDR1 and CDR2: SGHNT and YYREEE (reference sequence). The CDR3: CASSFRDREDYEQYF. CDR3 DNA: TGTGCCAGCAGCTTCCGGGACAGGGAGGACTACGAGCAGTACTTC.

This chain joins TRBV11-2 and TRBJ1-2; no reliable D call. The CDR3 runs 13 residues. V lost 2 bases and J lost 8, with 12 bases in between. Germline V gene lookup returns CDR1 SGHAT and CDR2 FQNNGV. The CDR3 nucleotides read TGTGCCAGCAGCTTAACGCAGCTCGGGGGCTACACCTTC. This encodes CASSLTQLGGYTF.

This chain connects TRBV19 to TRBJ1-1; 7 bases match TRBD1. With 6 bases clipped from V and 3 bases from J, the junction kept 7 bases outside the gene matches. In germline, CDR1 is LNHDA, CDR2 SQIVND (reference sequence). The CDR3 runs 14 residues. For the CDR3, the DNA is TGTGCCAGTAGGCACAGGGGATTGGACACTGAAGCTTTCTTT. It is translated as CASRHRGLDTEAFF.

The V gene is TRBV3-1 (or the pseudogene TRBV3-2), the J gene TRBJ2-7; D might be TRBD2 (5 bases). This CDR3 is built from 13 residues. The V and J ends lost 0 bases and 9 bases respectively, with 12 bases between them. The germline gives CDR1 LGHDT, CDR2 YNNKEL (reference sequence). CDR3 DNA sequence: TGTGCCAGCAGCCAAGATTCCCTAGCCGGGCAGTACTTC. This sequence encodes CASSQDSLAGQYF.

The chain is built from TRBV19 and TRBJ2-1; D unresolved. The CDR3 consists of 16 residues. V was cut by 3 bases and J by 5 bases, with 17 bases left in between. Germline assignment: CDR1 LNHDA and CDR2 SQIVND (reference sequence). This CDR3 is CASSMSAATQNNEQFF. The CDR3 DNA reads TGTGCCAGTAGTATGAGCGCGGCAACTCAAAACAATGAGCAGTTCTTC.

The V and J genes are TRBV3-1 (or the pseudogene TRBV3-2) and TRBJ2-1; TRBD1 matches at 11 bases. J gave up 7 bases and V 4 bases, and 9 bases lay outside the gene matches. Germline CDR1 reads LGHDT; CDR2 reads YNNKEL (reference sequence). The CDR3 loop spans 16 amino acids. The CDR3 region is CASSLPPGTGGNEQFF. CDR3 sequence (DNA): TGTGCCAGCAGCCTACCCCCCGGGACAGGGGGGAATGAGCAGTTCTTC.

The chain uses TRBV6-2 or TRBV6-3 and TRBJ1-5; 8 nucleotides match TRBD1. V was pared by 5 bases and J by 3 bases, with 3 bases of the junction left unmatched. Germline loops: CDR1 MNHEY, CDR2 SVGEGT. The CDR3 spans 14 residues. Here the CDR3 DNA reads TGTGCCAGCAGTCGGACAGGGTACAATCAGCCCCAGCATTTT. Protein product: CASSRTGYNQPQHF.

The chain is built from TRBV5-4 and TRBJ1-2, with D unclear. V gave up 4 bases and J gave up 6 bases, with 10 bases separating them. This CDR3 is built from 12 residues. Germline CDR1 is SGHNT and CDR2 is YYREEE (reference sequence). This CDR3 is CASSRDNHGYTF. The CDR3 DNA reads as TGTGCCAGCAGCCGCGACAACCATGGCTACACCTTC.

This chain links TRBV7-9 with TRBJ1-2, with D maybe TRBD1 (6 bases). V dropped 3 bases and J dropped 2 bases, with 13 bases sitting between them. CDR1 and CDR2 from the germline V gene are SEHNR and FQNEAQ (reference sequence). The CDR3 loop spans 15 amino acids. The CDR3 coding sequence is TGTGCCAGCAGCTTTTCAGGGGTGGCGAACTATGGCTACACCTTC. Translating it yields CASSFSGVANYGYTF.

The chain joins TRBV19 to TRBJ2-1; TRBD2 aligns across 10 bases. Germline loops: CDR1 LNHDA, CDR2 SQIVND (reference sequence). The CDR3 runs to 14 residues. V shed 6 bases, J shed 3 bases, and the junction held 2 bases outside the gene matches. CDR3 sequence: CASRLAGNYNEQFF. CDR3 coding DNA: TGTGCCAGTAGACTAGCGGGAAACTACAATGAGCAGTTCTTC. Together with reference TRBV19 and TRBJ2-1, the CDR3 gives the full variable domain: DGGITQSPKYLFRKEGQNVTLSCEQNLNHDAMYWYRQDPGQGLRLIYYSQIVNDFQKGDIAEGYSVSREKKESFPLTVTSAQKNPTAFYLCASRLAGNYNEQFFGPGTRLTVL.

V is TRBV25-1 and J is TRBJ2-5, with 8 nucleotides matching TRBD2. Germline V gene lookup returns CDR1 MGHDK and CDR2 SYGVNS. The V segment lost 7 bases and the J segment 4 bases; nucleotides outside the gene matches: 5. The CDR3 is made up of 13 amino acids. CDR3 amino acids: CASMFAGGETQYF. CDR3 nucleotides: TGTGCCAGCATGTTTGCGGGAGGAGAGACCCAGTACTTC. Together with reference TRBV25-1 and TRBJ2-5, the CDR3 gives the full variable domain: EADIYQTPRYLVIGTGKKITLECSQTMGHDKMYWYQQDPGMELHLIHYSYGVNSTEKGDLSSESTVSRIRTEHFPLTLESARPSHTSQYLCASMFAGGETQYFGPGTRLLVL.

The gene calls are TRBV3-1 (or the pseudogene TRBV3-2) and TRBJ2-1, with 7 bases fitting TRBD2. V lost 0 bases, J lost 14 bases, and 7 bases stayed unmatched. Germline CDR1 reads LGHDT; CDR2 reads YNNKEL (reference sequence). The CDR3 consists of 13 residues. CDR3 in DNA: TGTGCCAGCAGCCAAGAACTAGCCCGGGAGGAGTTCTTC. This translates into CASSQELAREEFF.

This chain's CDR3 is CASSVAPTGTGEVQYF. The CDR3 DNA sequence: TGTGCCAGCAGCGTAGCCCCCACCGGGACAGGGGAGGTCCAGTACTTC. The rearrangement uses TRBV9 and TRBJ2-5; the match to TRBD1 covers 10 bases. Trimming removed 0 bases from V and 10 bases from J; junction bases left unmatched: 12. Germline V lookup: CDR1 SGDLS, CDR2 YYNGEE. The CDR3 has 16 residues.

The rearrangement joins TRBV30 to TRBJ1-1, with D perhaps matching TRBD1 (6 bases). The CDR3 is 14 amino acids. V gave up 3 bases and J gave up 1 base, with 12 bases separating them. Looked up from germline, CDR1 is GTSNPN and CDR2 is SVGIG (reference sequence). In DNA form, the CDR3 reads TGTGCCTGGAGGGGGGACACATCGAACACTGAAGCTTTCTTT. It encodes CAWRGDTSNTEAFF.

The rearrangement links TRBV19 to TRBJ2-7; possible D gene TRBD2, 6 bases. The germline gives CDR1 LNHDA, CDR2 SQIVND (reference sequence). This CDR3 is built from 15 residues. Trimming pared 4 bases from V and 6 bases from J, leaving 19 bases between. CDR3 loop: CASSNPGRPSSEQYF. The CDR3 coding sequence is TGTGCCAGTAGTAACCCTGGGAGGCCGAGCTCCGAGCAGTACTTC.

The J gene is TRBJ2-6, the V gene TRBV4-1; D gene ambiguous. The V end lost 4 bases, the J end lost 0 bases, and 16 bases lay between the germline ends. The CDR3 spans 18 residues. Germline V gene sequence: CDR1 MGHRA, CDR2 YSYEKL. CDR3 protein: CASSPSLQVFSGANVLTF. The CDR3 nucleotides read TGCGCCAGCAGCCCGAGTCTGCAGGTCTTCTCTGGGGCCAACGTCCTGACTTTC.

This clone was recorded many times. The chain recombines TRBV29-1 with TRBJ1-4, with D possibly being TRBD1 (6 bases). The germline V gene encodes CDR1 SQVTM and CDR2 ANQGSEA. Trimming took off 6 bases at V and 2 bases at J, with 7 bases between the two ends. The CDR3 extends over 12 amino acids. The CDR3 sequence: CSVTGTNEKLFF. The CDR3 nucleotides read TGCAGCGTGACAGGCACTAATGAAAAACTGTTTTTT.

The genes are TRBV7-9 and TRBJ2-1; 7 bases are a match to TRBD1. The CDR3 consists of 13 residues. Looked up from germline, CDR1 is SEHNR and CDR2 is FQNEAQ (reference sequence). V dropped 6 bases and J dropped 7; count of bases not matched to a gene: 6. The CDR3 DNA is TGTGCCAGCAGTCCTTGGGACAGTAATGAGCAGTTCTTC. The encoded protein is CASSPWDSNEQFF.

The chain employs TRBV3-1 (or the pseudogene TRBV3-2) and TRBJ2-5, with 9 bases that match TRBD2. The CDR3 runs to 16 residues. Germline loops: CDR1 LGHDT, CDR2 YNNKEL (reference sequence). The V segment lost 1 base and the J segment 7 bases; nucleotides outside the gene matches: 10. The CDR3 region has the DNA TGTGCCAGCAGCCAAGGATCGGCGGGGGGGCAGGGGACCCAGTACTTC. Its protein product is CASSQGSAGGQGTQYF.

The rearrangement uses TRBV30 and TRBJ2-5, with no clear D. Germline values: CDR1 GTSNPN, CDR2 SVGIG (reference sequence). V lost 0 bases, J lost 5 bases, and 10 bases lay in between. This CDR3 comprises 13 residues. The CDR3 spells CAWSVGEWETQYF. The DNA for the CDR3 is TGTGCCTGGAGTGTGGGCGAGTGGGAGACCCAGTACTTC.

This chain connects TRBV12-5 to TRBJ2-5, with TRBD1 as a possible D gene (5 bases). Trimming removed 2 bases from V and 4 bases from J, with 11 bases in between. Germline V CDR1 and CDR2: LGHNT, FRNRAP. The CDR3 has 14 residues. Written as DNA, the CDR3 is TGTGCTAGTGGTTTGTCTTCAGGGCTAGAGACCCAGTACTTC. Translation gives CASGLSSGLETQYF.

With regard to this clone: Other nucleotide sequences in the sample specify the same CDR3. This chain connects TRBV11-3 to TRBJ1-1; unclear D gene. Germline lookup yields CDR1 SGHNT and CDR2 YENEEA. Trimming shortened V by 2 bases and J by 2 bases, and 6 bases separated the two germline ends. CDR3 length equals 13 residues. CDR3 sequence: CASSLRGNTEAFF. CDR3 nucleotide sequence: TGTGCCAGCAGCTTAAGAGGTAACACTGAAGCTTTCTTT. The complete variable domain, with remaining parts taken from reference TRBV11-3 and TRBJ1-1, reads EAGVVQSPRYKIIEKKQPVAFWCNPISGHNTLYWYLQNLGQGPELLIRYENEEAVDDSQLPKDRFSAERLKGVDSTLKIQPAELGDSAVYLCASSLRGNTEAFFGQGTRLTVV.

V usage is TRBV18 and J usage is TRBJ1-2; 8 positions match TRBD1. The germline CDR1 and CDR2 sequences are KGHSH and LQKENI. The CDR3 length is 14 residues. V was clipped by 2 bases and J by 6 bases; unmatched bases: 5. CDR3 bases: TGTGCCAGCTCACCATCGCACAGGGGGGATGGCTACACCTTC. Protein product: CASSPSHRGDGYTF. The whole variable domain, filled in from reference TRBV18 and TRBJ1-2, reads NAGVMQNPRHLVRRRGQEARLRCSPMKGHSHVYWYRQLPEEGLKFMVYLQKENIIDESGMPKERFSAEFPKEGPSILRIQQVVRGDSAAYFCASSPSHRGDGYTFGSGTRLTVV.

This clone is a singleton in its sample. This chain connects TRBV5-1 to TRBJ1-1; 8 nucleotides agree with TRBD1. The J segment lost 4 bases and the V segment lost 1 base, leaving 6 bases of the junction unmatched. CDR1 and CDR2 (germline): SGHRS, YFSETQ. This CDR3 spans 15 amino acids. CDR3 protein: CASSLPPTGGTEAFF. The CDR3, as DNA: TGCGCCAGCAGCTTGCCCCCCACAGGGGGCACTGAAGCTTTCTTT.

The rearrangement links TRBV3-1 (or the pseudogene TRBV3-2) to TRBJ2-7; 8 bases map to TRBD2. The junction had 11 bases not matched to a gene; V was cut back by 4 bases and J by 6 bases. Per the germline V gene, CDR1 is LGHDT and CDR2 is YNNKEL (reference sequence). The CDR3 spans 15 residues. The CDR3 is CASSPRLASPAEQYF. CDR3 in DNA: TGTGCCAGCAGCCCGCGACTAGCGAGCCCCGCCGAGCAGTACTTC.

This clone has only a few counts. This rearrangement joins TRBV7-6 to TRBJ2-2, with D perhaps TRBD2 (6 bases). V lost 2 bases and J 7 bases, leaving 14 bases between the germline ends. The CDR3 covers 15 residues. Germline CDR1 reads SGHVS; CDR2 reads FNYEAQ. The CDR3 bases are TGTGCCAGCAGCTTAAGGGGAGGTCTCGTCGGGGAGCTGTTTTTT. Its protein product is CASSLRGGLVGELFF.

The gene calls are TRBV18 and TRBJ1-1; D not resolved. Germline CDR1 KGHSH, CDR2 LQKENI. The CDR3 contains 12 residues. V shed 4 bases and J shed 5 bases, with 8 bases lying between them. The CDR3 DNA follows: TGTGCCAGCTCACGAGGTTTGACTGAAGCTTTCTTT. Amino acids: CASSRGLTEAFF.

The chain employs TRBV28 and TRBJ2-4, with D perhaps matching TRBD2 (5 bases). CDR1 MDHEN and CDR2 SYDVKM come from the germline V gene. Trimming took off 10 bases at V and 7 bases at J, with 17 bases between the two ends. This CDR3 has 13 residues. The CDR3 is CATRTSGVNIQYF. The CDR3 DNA is TGTGCCACCCGAACCTCCGGGGTCAACATTCAGTACTTC.

This clone showed up just a few times. The chain's CDR3 is CASSLARTGFGQPQHF. The CDR3, as DNA: TGTGCCAGCAGCTTAGCCCGGACAGGGTTCGGTCAGCCCCAGCATTTT. V usage is TRBV7-8 and J usage is TRBJ1-5, with 8 nucleotides matching TRBD1. From germline, CDR1 is SGHVS and CDR2 FQNEAQ. The CDR3 is 16 amino acids. V gave up 0 bases and J gave up 6 bases; unmatched junction bases: 7.